A single sample is the source of the 19 T cell receptor beta chains below, sequenced in a study of T-cell reconstitution after alpha-beta-depleted transplantation in children. TCRbeta library preparation incorporated unique molecular identifiers. MiXCR was run by TCRdb on the PCR reads, yielding one entry per CDR3 protein. The sample includes a few hundred thousand distinct CDR3 sequences, 27% seen only once; the top ten take just over 35%. The source material was PBMCs, sampled before TCRalphabeta/CD19-depleted stem cell transplant. Receptors were obtained from a boy in the first two years of life with Wiskott-Aldrich syndrome, due to receive a stem cell transplant.

This clonotype showed up just a few times. The chain employs TRBV2 and TRBJ1-2; TRBD1 matches at 8 bases. This CDR3 has 14 residues. CDR1 is SNHLY, CDR2 FYNNEI, per germline. V was clipped by 1 base and J by 7 bases; unmatched bases: 5. The CDR3 DNA reads as TGTGCCAGCAGTGAAGTCCGGACAGGGTCTGGCTACACCTTC. Amino acid sequence: CASSEVRTGSGYTF.

The chain carries TRBV5-1 and TRBJ2-7; 8 bases align to TRBD2. The CDR3 has 16 amino acids. The V and J ends lost 0 bases and 4 bases, in that order; junction bases with no gene match: 9. Germline assignment: CDR1 SGHRS and CDR2 YFSETQ. CDR3: CASSLDFQLAVYEQYF. In nucleotides, the CDR3 is TGCGCCAGCAGCTTGGATTTTCAACTAGCGGTTTACGAGCAGTACTTC.

The chain combines TRBV7-9 with TRBJ1-1, with 8 bases that match TRBD1. The CDR3 runs 16 residues. V lost 6 bases to trimming and J lost 0 bases; unmatched junction nucleotides: 9. Germline values: CDR1 SEHNR, CDR2 FQNEAQ (reference sequence). The CDR3 sequence is CASSFAPGQVNTEAFF. CDR3 DNA sequence: TGTGCCAGCAGTTTCGCACCGGGACAGGTGAACACTGAAGCTTTCTTT.

The CDR3, as DNA: TGCGCCAGCAGCTTGGCAACTCTCCTAGGCGAGCAGTACTTC. Amino acid sequence: CASSLATLLGEQYF. The chain employs TRBV5-1 and TRBJ2-7; D uncertain. The ends were cut back, 0 bases at V and 6 bases at J, with 13 bases in the middle. The CDR3 extends over 14 amino acids. The germline V gene has CDR1 SGHRS and CDR2 YFSETQ.

This clonotype appeared a few times. The chain recombines TRBV12-3 or TRBV12-4 with TRBJ1-6, with a possible D match to TRBD1 (5 bases). Trimming cost V 5 bases and J 8 bases, with 22 bases left between them. The CDR3 is 17 amino acids. CDR3 residues: CASSRWGPSAGDSPLHF. CDR3 sequence (DNA): TGTGCCAGCAGTAGGTGGGGACCATCTGCCGGAGATTCACCCCTCCACTTT.

CDR3 sequence reads: CSARLSGGYNEQFF. Written as DNA, the CDR3 is TGCAGTGCTAGACTTAGCGGGGGATACAATGAGCAGTTCTTC. This chain uses TRBV20-1 with TRBJ2-1, with TRBD2 matching over 9 bases. This CDR3 is 14 amino acids long. Germline V gives CDR1 DFQATT, CDR2 SNEGSKA (reference sequence). V dropped 2 bases and J dropped 4; count of bases not matched to a gene: 3.

This clonotype was seen only a few times. The chain combines TRBV2 with TRBJ1-2; TRBD1 agrees at 7 bases. This CDR3 is 13 amino acids long. Looked up from germline, CDR1 is SNHLY and CDR2 is FYNNEI. Trimming at V came to 3 bases and at J to 8 bases, leaving 6 bases not matched to a gene. CDR3 residues: CASSDFKGAGYTF. The DNA of the CDR3 is TGTGCCAGCAGTGATTTTAAGGGGGCAGGCTACACCTTC.

The chain joins TRBV12-3 or TRBV12-4 to TRBJ2-7; a weak D match, TRBD1 (7 bases). V shed 4 bases and J shed 1 base, with 11 bases lying between them. This CDR3 spans 14 amino acids. The CDR3 sequence is CASSYQGGSYEQYF. The CDR3 DNA follows: TGTGCCAGCAGTTACCAGGGGGGTTCCTACGAGCAGTACTTC.

There are a few counts of this clonotype. The gene calls are TRBV11-1 and TRBJ2-7, with unresolved D. The germline gives CDR1 SGHAT, CDR2 FQDESV (reference sequence). Trimming took 2 bases from V and 0 from J, leaving 5 bases between them. This CDR3 spans 13 amino acids. CDR3 in amino acids: CASSLTSSYEQYF. DNA for the CDR3: TGTGCCAGCAGCTTAACGAGCTCCTACGAGCAGTACTTC.

In this sample, this clonotype turned up a few times. The chain has TRBV20-1 and TRBJ1-5, with 8 bases fitting TRBD1. Germline CDR1 DFQATT, CDR2 SNEGSKA (reference sequence). There are 13 residues in the CDR3. V was pared by 5 bases and J by 4 bases, with 4 bases of the junction left unmatched. CDR3 sequence (DNA): TGCAGTGCTCCTGACAGGGGAAATCAGCCCCAGCATTTT. Residues: CSAPDRGNQPQHF.

This clonotype occurred a few times. V usage is TRBV5-1 and J usage is TRBJ2-7; no firm D call. The length of the CDR3 is 13 residues. V was cut by 3 bases and J by 4 bases, with 11 bases left in between. CDR1 and CDR2 from the germline V gene are SGHRS and YFSETQ. CDR3 nucleotides: TGCGCCAGCAGCTCCCATCAAATGTACGAGCAGTACTTC. Residues: CASSSHQMYEQYF.

On this clonotype itself: One end of the junction varies from germline; a read error may be responsible. The V gene is TRBV5-1, the J gene TRBJ1-5; D is uncertain. The CDR3 contains 15 residues. The germline V gene has CDR1 SGHRS and CDR2 YFSETQ. The CDR3 region is CTSSLVSGKGQPQHF. The CDR3 DNA is TGCACCAGCAGCTTGGTTTCGGGAAAAGGGCAGCCCCAGCATTTT.

This clonotype was seen a handful of times. This chain links TRBV12-3 or TRBV12-4 with TRBJ2-1, with TRBD2 identical over 11 bases. The CDR3 consists of 17 residues. With 5 bases clipped from V and 4 bases from J, the junction kept 10 bases outside the gene matches. The CDR3 here is CASSPKGLAATYNEQFF. The CDR3 DNA is TGTGCCAGCAGTCCTAAGGGACTAGCGGCAACTTACAATGAGCAGTTCTTC.

The rearrangement links TRBV30 to TRBJ2-7, with 7 bases aligning to TRBD2. The CDR3 sequence is 15 residues long. CDR1 is GTSNPN, CDR2 SVGIG, per germline (reference sequence). Unmatched junction bases numbered 9, after V lost 2 bases and J lost 2 bases. CDR3 loop: CAWSKLTGGPYEQYF. The CDR3 DNA follows: TGTGCCTGGAGTAAGTTAACGGGAGGACCCTACGAGCAGTACTTC.

This clonotype was counted between two and nine times. The chain combines TRBV5-1 with TRBJ2-2; D remains unclear. The CDR3 runs 13 residues. Germline loops: CDR1 SGHRS, CDR2 YFSETQ. The V gene lost 0 bases and the J gene lost 6 bases, with 6 bases spanning the gap. The chain's CDR3 is CASSLGPAGELFF. CDR3 bases: TGCGCCAGCAGCTTGGGTCCCGCCGGGGAGCTGTTTTTT.

This CDR3 reads CSAIMRVETQYF. CDR3 DNA sequence: TGCAGTGCTATTATGAGGGTAGAGACCCAGTACTTC. The genes are TRBV20-1 and TRBJ2-5; TRBD2 might be the D (5 bases). V was cut by 4 bases and J by 4 bases, with 10 bases left in between. The CDR3 sequence is 12 residues long. Germline V CDR1 and CDR2: DFQATT, SNEGSKA (reference sequence).

This chain connects TRBV18 to TRBJ2-1; D not resolved. The CDR3 has 15 residues. Trimming shortened V by 3 bases and J by 3 bases, and 12 bases separated the two germline ends. The germline V gene has CDR1 KGHSH and CDR2 LQKENI. The CDR3 DNA follows: TGTGCCAGCTCACCCCGGTCCCTTAACTACAATGAGCAGTTCTTC. Its translation is CASSPRSLNYNEQFF.

This clonotype was recorded a few times. This chain links TRBV5-1 with TRBJ2-2; 13 bases are shared with TRBD2. The CDR3 sequence is 16 residues long. Germline values: CDR1 SGHRS, CDR2 YFSETQ. J gave up 5 bases and V 0 bases, and 1 base lay outside the gene matches. Here the CDR3 reads CASSLGTSGRTGELFF. In DNA form, the CDR3 reads TGCGCCAGCAGCTTGGGGACTAGCGGGAGAACCGGGGAGCTGTTTTTT. The full variable domain, in which reference TRBV5-1 and TRBJ2-2 provide the parts outside the CDR3, is KAGVTQTPRYLIKTRGQQVTLSCSPISGHRSVSWYQQTPGQGLQFLFEYFSETQRNKGNFPGRFSGRQFSNSRSEMNVSTLELGDSALYLCASSLGTSGRTGELFFGEGSRLTVL.

The V call is TRBV30, the J call TRBJ1-2; the match to TRBD1 covers 7 bases. After removal of 0 bases from V and 7 bases from J, the junction contained 2 bases not matched to a gene. Per germline, CDR1 GTSNPN and CDR2 SVGIG (reference sequence). The CDR3 totals 12 residues. CDR3 residues: CAWSVHRGGYTF. Written as DNA, the CDR3 is TGTGCCTGGAGTGTACACAGGGGTGGCTACACCTTC.